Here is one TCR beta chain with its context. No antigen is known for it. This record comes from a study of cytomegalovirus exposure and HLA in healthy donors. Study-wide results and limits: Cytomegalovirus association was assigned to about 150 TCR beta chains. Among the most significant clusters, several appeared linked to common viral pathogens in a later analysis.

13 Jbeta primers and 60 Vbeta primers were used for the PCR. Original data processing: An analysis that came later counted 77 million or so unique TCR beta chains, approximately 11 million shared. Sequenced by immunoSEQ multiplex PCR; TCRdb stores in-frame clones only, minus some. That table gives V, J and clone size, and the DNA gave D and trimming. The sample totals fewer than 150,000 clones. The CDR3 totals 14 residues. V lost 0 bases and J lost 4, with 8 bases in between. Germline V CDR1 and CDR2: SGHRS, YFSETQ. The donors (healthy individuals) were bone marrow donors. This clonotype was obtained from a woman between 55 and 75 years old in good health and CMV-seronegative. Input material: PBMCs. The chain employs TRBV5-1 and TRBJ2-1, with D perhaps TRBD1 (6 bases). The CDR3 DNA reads TGCGCCAGCAGCTTGGGGACAGAATACAATGAGCAGTTCTTC. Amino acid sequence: CASSLGTEYNEQFF.